This T cell receptor (beta chain) was sequenced for a study of PD-L1 blockade in urothelial cancer. From germline, CDR1 is MDHEN and CDR2 SYDVKM. The CDR3 is made up of 14 amino acids. V lost 8 bases and J lost 4, with 15 bases in between. Sample time point: peripheral blood 6 weeks after treatment start. The assay was immunoSEQ multiplex PCR, and TCRdb's table has in-frame clones only and misses some. The data hold 50,000 or so clones, with approximately 85% observed a single time. This chain connects TRBV28 to TRBJ1-3; D is perhaps TRBD1 (6 bases). The sample was PBMCs, taken around atezolizumab (anti-PD-L1) treatment. The clonotype was recovered from a man aged 50 to 60 with urothelial cancer. The CDR3 DNA reads TGTGCCAGCCTCCCCCAGGGGTCAGGAAACACCATATATTTT. Translated: CASLPQGSGNTIYF.